These 8 T cell receptor beta chains came from one sample sequenced in a study of blood T cell repertoires in COVID-19. This table comes from immunoSEQ multiplex PCR, and its TCRdb copy is limited to in-frame clones, with some not included. The sample has over 150,000 clones; around 80% are singletons. Sequencing was carried out using peripheral blood. The receptors derive from a human donor in a cohort sampled during active COVID-19.

This clone was detected only a few times. The rearrangement uses TRBV28 and TRBJ2-7; possibly TRBD2 for D (7 bases). This CDR3 is 15 amino acids long. V lost 3 bases, J lost 5 bases, and 17 bases lay in between. The germline V gene encodes CDR1 MDHEN and CDR2 SYDVKM. This chain's CDR3 is CASSFSAGEGDEQYF. The CDR3, as DNA: TGTGCCAGCAGTTTCTCGGCGGGAGAGGGGGACGAGCAGTACTTC.

This sequence joins TRBV3-1 (or the pseudogene TRBV3-2) and TRBJ2-3, with TRBD2 matching over 10 bases. V trimming: 4 bases; J trimming: 4 bases; junction bases outside the gene matches: 5. Germline CDR1 reads LGHDT; CDR2 reads YNNKEL (reference sequence). The CDR3 covers 15 residues. CDR3 DNA sequence: TGTGCCAGCAGCCCAGCGGGAGGGAGGGCAGATACGCAGTATTTT. Protein product: CASSPAGGRADTQYF.

This clone occurred once. The chain is built from TRBV7-9 and TRBJ1-1; TRBD1 agrees at 9 bases. The J segment lost 5 bases and the V segment lost 5 bases, leaving 6 bases of the junction unmatched. Germline CDR1 and CDR2: SEHNR and FQNEAQ (reference sequence). The length of the CDR3 is 14 residues. The CDR3 DNA sequence: TGTGCCAGCAGCCCGGGACAGGGACTTACTGAAGCTTTCTTT. Translating gives CASSPGQGLTEAFF.

The V gene is TRBV10-3, the J gene TRBJ2-7, with D uncertain. The V and J ends lost 2 bases and 5 bases respectively, with 10 bases between them. The CDR3 spans 13 residues. The germline V gene encodes CDR1 ENHRY and CDR2 SYGVKD. The CDR3 DNA sequence: TGTGCCATCAGTGAGGAGGCTGGAAACGAGCAGTACTTC. It translates to CAISEEAGNEQYF.

Here the CDR3 DNA reads TGTGCCAGTAGTGGGAGGATCCTCGGAACTAATGAAAAACTGTTTTTT. Protein sequence: CASSGRILGTNEKLFF. This sequence joins TRBV19 and TRBJ1-4; D not certain. The V end lost 5 bases, the J end lost 1 base, and 14 bases lay between the germline ends. CDR3 length: 16 residues. CDR1 and CDR2 from the germline V gene are LNHDA and SQIVND (reference sequence).

The chain carries TRBV19 and TRBJ1-5, with unresolved D. Trimming took off 2 bases at V and 7 bases at J, with 9 bases between the two ends. This CDR3 comprises 13 residues. Germline-derived CDR1 and CDR2 are LNHDA and SQIVND (reference sequence). The CDR3 DNA reads TGTGCCAGTAGTATACAGGTAGGACAGCCCCAGCATTTT. Amino acid sequence: CASSIQVGQPQHF.

The chain couples TRBV13 to TRBJ2-5, with 7 bases matching TRBD2. The CDR3 has 16 residues. Germline V gene data show CDR1 as PRHDT and CDR2 as FYEKMQ (reference sequence). V shed 3 bases, J shed 5 bases, and the junction held 12 bases outside the gene matches. CDR3 bases: TGTGCCAGCAGCTTCGGAGGCCGGGACGGGGGGGAGACCCAGTACTTC. Its translation is CASSFGGRDGGETQYF.

The chain uses TRBV28 and TRBJ1-3, with D unresolved. Germline assignment: CDR1 MDHEN and CDR2 SYDVKM. The CDR3 consists of 16 residues. V lost 2 bases, J lost 0 bases, and 11 bases lay in between. The CDR3 nucleotides are TGTGCCAGCAGTTTACCACAGATGTCCTCTGGAAACACCATATATTTT. Residues: CASSLPQMSSGNTIYF.